These 13 T cell receptor beta chains originate from one sample sequenced in a study of spatial heterogeneity in lung cancer. Study-wide points: Tumor mutation count correlated with how many alpha and beta TCRs expanded intratumorally.

Regarding time point: sample taken at primary tumor resection. TCRdb analysed the 5' RACE reads with MiXCR anew, one entry per CDR3 protein. This sample yields 9,500 to 11,000 distinct CDR3 sequences, of which about 5.2% are seen a single time; roughly 12% belongs to the top ten. The antigens these receptors bind are not known. The source was lung tumor tissue, collected at surgery. The receptors come from a male donor with early-stage non-small cell lung cancer.

Ten or more counts support this clonotype. V usage is TRBV3-1 and J usage is TRBJ2-7; 8 positions agree with TRBD1. Unmatched junction bases numbered 5, after V lost 4 bases and J lost 3 bases. CDR1 and CDR2 (germline): LGHDT, YNNKEL (reference sequence). CDR3 length: 14 residues. The CDR3 bases are TGTGCCAGCAGCCGTACAGGGGGGAGCTACGAGCAGTACTTC. Amino acid sequence: CASSRTGGSYEQYF.

Turning to this clonotype: This clone may be a read error of a much larger clone one base away. This chain connects TRBV7-6 to TRBJ1-1; a possible D gene is TRBD1 (5 bases). The CDR3 extends over 15 amino acids. The V gene lost 6 bases and the J gene lost 1 base, with 15 bases spanning the gap. Germline CDR1 reads SGHVS; CDR2 reads FNYEAQ. CDR3: CASSLQGRSNTEAFF. In nucleotides, the CDR3 is TGTGCCAGCAGTTTGCAGGGCCGCTCGAACACTGAAGCTTTCTTT.

The rearrangement uses TRBV11-2 and TRBJ2-7, with D possibly TRBD1 on 6 matching bases. Germline values: CDR1 SGHAT, CDR2 FQNNGV. This CDR3 is built from 13 residues. The V gene lost 0 bases and the J gene lost 6 bases, with 9 bases spanning the gap. The CDR3 loop is CASSLDRGGEQYF. For the CDR3, the DNA is TGTGCCAGCAGCTTAGATCGAGGGGGCGAGCAGTACTTC.

V and J are TRBV5-1 and TRBJ2-5; the D is unclear. The germline gives CDR1 SGHRS, CDR2 YFSETQ. Deletions cut 0 bases from V and 1 base from J, with 7 bases between. CDR3 length: 14 residues. CDR3 nucleotides: TGCGCCAGCAGCTTGGGCAGTACCCAAGAGACCCAGTACTTC. It is translated as CASSLGSTQETQYF.

This clonotype was seen at least ten times. This sequence joins TRBV11-2 and TRBJ1-2, with D hard to call. The CDR3 is 13 amino acids. Trimming removed 2 bases at V and 6 bases at J, with 10 bases between. CDR1 is SGHAT, CDR2 FQNNGV, per germline. CDR3 sequence reads: CASSLNGEDGYTF. As DNA, the CDR3 is TGTGCCAGCAGCTTAAATGGGGAGGATGGCTACACCTTC.

There are many counts of this clonotype. The chain combines TRBV4-3 with TRBJ2-7, with D tentatively TRBD2 (5 bases). Germline V gene data show CDR1 as LGHNA and CDR2 as YSLEER. V shed 1 base and J shed 5 bases, with 9 bases lying between them. The CDR3 is made up of 13 amino acids. In DNA, the CDR3 is TGCGCCAGCAGCCAAGGAGGGATCGACGAGCAGTACTTC. Translation gives CASSQGGIDEQYF.

Ten or more counts support this clonotype. The rearrangement links TRBV7-2 to TRBJ1-4; TRBD1 aligns across 7 bases. CDR3 length: 15 residues. Germline lookup yields CDR1 SGHTA and CDR2 FQGNSA. V was clipped by 2 bases and J by 5 bases; unmatched bases: 5. The CDR3 DNA sequence: TGTGCCAGCAGCTTAAACAGGGGTCGGAATGAAAAACTGTTTTTT. Protein: CASSLNRGRNEKLFF.

This clonotype was picked up many times. The gene calls are TRBV6-5 and TRBJ2-7; D possibly corresponds to TRBD1 (5 bases). This CDR3 region has 16 residues. Germline V gene lookup returns CDR1 MNHEY and CDR2 SVGAGI. Trimming removed 2 bases from V and 2 bases from J, with 16 bases in between. The CDR3 region has the DNA TGTGCCAGCAGTTACGATCGGACAACACGAACCTACGAGCAGTACTTC. Residues: CASSYDRTTRTYEQYF.

At least ten counts were recorded for this clonotype. The chain recombines TRBV20-1 with TRBJ1-1; 10 bases fit TRBD1. CDR1 and CDR2 from the germline V gene are DFQATT and SNEGSKA (reference sequence). The V and J ends lost 4 bases and 5 bases, in that order; junction bases with no gene match: 4. The CDR3 length is 13 residues. CDR3 loop: CSATDRGLTEAFF. The CDR3 DNA is TGCAGTGCTACGGACAGGGGGTTAACTGAAGCTTTCTTT.

This clonotype occurred many times. The chain uses TRBV7-8 and TRBJ2-1, with D unresolved. CDR3 size: 13 residues. V lost 6 bases to trimming and J lost 11 bases, with 17 bases between them. Germline CDR1 SGHVS, CDR2 FQNEAQ. In DNA form, the CDR3 reads TGTGCCAGCAGTACTATAGGAGAACTAAAGCAGTTCTTC. It encodes CASSTIGELKQFF.

This clonotype occurred many times. V and J are TRBV5-1 and TRBJ1-1; D is uncertain. CDR1 and CDR2 from the germline V gene are SGHRS and YFSETQ. V dropped 0 bases and J dropped 0 bases, with 9 bases sitting between them. This CDR3 has 15 residues. The CDR3 sequence is CASSLAVGMNTEAFF. DNA of the CDR3: TGCGCCAGCAGCTTGGCCGTGGGGATGAACACTGAAGCTTTCTTT.

This clonotype was recorded many times. The chain is built from TRBV28 and TRBJ2-7; 10 bases line up with TRBD1. This CDR3 has 13 amino acids. V was clipped by 5 bases and J by 5 bases; unmatched bases: 3. Germline V gene sequence: CDR1 MDHEN, CDR2 SYDVKM. CDR3 residues: CASSPGTGDEQYF. The CDR3 DNA reads as TGTGCCAGCAGTCCCGGGACAGGGGACGAGCAGTACTTC. Based on the CDR3 plus reference TRBV28 and TRBJ2-7, the full variable domain is DVKVTQSSRYLVKRTGEKVFLECVQDMDHENMFWYRQDPGLGLRLIYFSYDVKMKEKGDIPEGYSVSREKKERFSLILESASTNQTSMYLCASSPGTGDEQYFGPGTRLTVT.

This clonotype was observed a few times. The rearrangement links TRBV30 to TRBJ2-7; D perhaps matches TRBD2 (5 bases). V gave up 3 bases and J gave up 1 base, with 13 bases separating them. Germline V lookup: CDR1 GTSNPN, CDR2 SVGIG (reference sequence). The CDR3 extends over 14 amino acids. The CDR3 sequence: CAWSRGRRSYEQYF. CDR3 DNA: TGTGCCTGGAGCAGAGGGCGCCGGTCCTACGAGCAGTACTTC.